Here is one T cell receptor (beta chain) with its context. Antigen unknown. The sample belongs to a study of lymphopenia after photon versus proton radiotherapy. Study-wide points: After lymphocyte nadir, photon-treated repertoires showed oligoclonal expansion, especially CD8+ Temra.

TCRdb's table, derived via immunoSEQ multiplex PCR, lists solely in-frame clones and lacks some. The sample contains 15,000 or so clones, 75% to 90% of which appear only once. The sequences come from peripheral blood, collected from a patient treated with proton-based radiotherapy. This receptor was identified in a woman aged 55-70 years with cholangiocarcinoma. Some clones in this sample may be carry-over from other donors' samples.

The CDR3 loop reads CASSIWDRKNQPQHF. CDR3 nucleotide sequence: TGTGCCAGTAGTATATGGGACAGAAAAAATCAGCCCCAGCATTTT. This sequence joins TRBV19 and TRBJ1-5; 7 nucleotides agree with TRBD1. Trimming took 2 bases from V and 4 from J; bases not matched to a gene: 5. This CDR3 has 15 amino acids. Germline values: CDR1 LNHDA, CDR2 SQIVND (reference sequence).